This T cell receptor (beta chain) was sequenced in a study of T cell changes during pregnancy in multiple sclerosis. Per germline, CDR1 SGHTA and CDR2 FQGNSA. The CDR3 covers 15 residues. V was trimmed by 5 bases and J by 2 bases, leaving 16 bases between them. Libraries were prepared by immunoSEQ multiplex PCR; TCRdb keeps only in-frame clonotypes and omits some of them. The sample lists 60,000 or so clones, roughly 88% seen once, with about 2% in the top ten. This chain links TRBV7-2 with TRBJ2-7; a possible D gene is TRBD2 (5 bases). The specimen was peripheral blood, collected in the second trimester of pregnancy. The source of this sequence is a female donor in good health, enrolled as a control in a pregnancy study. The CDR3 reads CASSPRPGIAYEQYF. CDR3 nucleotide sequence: TGTGCCAGCAGCCCCCGACCGGGAATCGCCTACGAGCAGTACTTC.